Following are 13 T cell receptor beta chains from one sample sequenced in a study of cytomegalovirus exposure and HLA in healthy donors. In the PCR, 60 Vbeta and 13 Jbeta primers were used. The table came from immunoSEQ multiplex PCR; TCRdb's copy has only in-frame clones and leaves some out. The sample carries about 57,000 clones, around 83% recorded once. The material sequenced was PBMCs. These receptors were collected from a man younger than 45 in good health and CMV-seronegative.

The chain joins TRBV6-6 to TRBJ1-5; the D gene is possibly TRBD1 (5 bases). This CDR3 comprises 13 residues. The V end was cut by 0 bases, the J end by 11 bases, with 11 bases between. Germline V lookup: CDR1 MNHNY, CDR2 SVGAGI (reference sequence). CDR3 DNA: TGTGCCAGCAGTTACTCACAGGCGTCGTCCCAGCATTTT. It encodes CASSYSQASSQHF.

The table lists this clone with a count of one. This chain links TRBV27 with TRBJ1-1; 8 bases are a match to TRBD1. This CDR3 is 16 amino acids long. From germline, CDR1 is MNHEY and CDR2 SMNVEV (reference sequence). J was trimmed by 1 base and V by 7 bases; bases with no gene match: 11. The CDR3 is CASIISRDRPNTEAFF. DNA of the CDR3: TGTGCCAGCATTATTAGCCGGGACAGGCCGAACACTGAAGCTTTCTTT.

For the CDR3, the DNA is TGTGCCAGCAGCTTAGTGGGACAGGGGGGTAACTATGGCTACACCTTC. Its translation is CASSLVGQGGNYGYTF. This chain uses TRBV7-2 with TRBJ1-2; 11 bases map to TRBD1. The CDR3 runs 16 residues. V was pared by 1 base and J by 1 base, with 2 bases of the junction left unmatched. CDR1 and CDR2 (germline): SGHTA, FQGNSA.

CDR3 in DNA: TGTGCCCAATCGGAGGACAGGAGCAATCAGCCCCAGCATTTT. Translation: CAQSEDRSNQPQHF. J is TRBJ1-5 and V is TRBV19; TRBD1 agrees at 7 bases. CDR3 size: 14 residues. Germline V CDR1 and CDR2: LNHDA, SQIVND (reference sequence). The V and J ends lost 11 bases and 1 base, in that order; junction bases with no gene match: 8.

This clone has more than one count but fewer than ten. The gene calls are TRBV13 and TRBJ1-2; 9 nucleotides agree with TRBD1. V was clipped by 3 bases and J by 4 bases; unmatched bases: 12. Germline-derived CDR1 and CDR2 are PRHDT and FYEKMQ (reference sequence). There are 17 residues in the CDR3. The chain's CDR3 is CASSLGTGSNRGYGYTF. The CDR3 region has the DNA TGTGCCAGCAGCTTGGGGACAGGGAGTAATAGAGGCTATGGCTACACCTTC.

This rearrangement joins TRBV27 to TRBJ2-2; a possible D gene is TRBD1 (6 bases). The germline V and J ends were trimmed by 2 bases and 5 bases, with 21 bases remaining between them. The CDR3 contains 18 residues. Germline-derived CDR1 and CDR2 are MNHEY and SMNVEV (reference sequence). For the CDR3, the DNA is TGTGCCAGCAGTTTAAATTCAAACGTGTGGGGGCGGACCGGGGAGCTGTTTTTT. This encodes CASSLNSNVWGRTGELFF.

This clone was seen only once. The rearrangement links TRBV4-1 to TRBJ2-7; TRBD2 matches at 11 bases. This CDR3 comprises 15 residues. V trimming: 2 bases; J trimming: 6 bases; junction bases outside the gene matches: 6. CDR1 MGHRA and CDR2 YSYEKL come from the germline V gene. As DNA, the CDR3 is TGCGCCAGCAGCCAACTTAGCGGGAGGGCCGGCGAGCAGTACTTC. It encodes CASSQLSGRAGEQYF.

The V and J genes are TRBV19 and TRBJ1-4, with D possibly TRBD1 on 5 matching bases. The germline gives CDR1 LNHDA, CDR2 SQIVND (reference sequence). This CDR3 has 13 amino acids. V was trimmed by 5 bases and J by 8 bases, leaving 12 bases between them. CDR3 bases: TGTGCCAGTAGTGAAACAGGAGACGAAAAACTGTTTTTT. It specifies CASSETGDEKLFF.

As DNA, the CDR3 is TGTGCCATCAGTGATGGTAGGGGCACCTACAATGAGCAGTTCTTC. Translation gives CAISDGRGTYNEQFF. The chain is built from TRBV10-3 and TRBJ2-1; D perhaps matches TRBD1 (5 bases). The V end was cut by 3 bases, the J end by 2 bases, with 11 bases between. The CDR3 loop spans 15 amino acids. CDR1 is ENHRY and CDR2 is SYGVKD in the germline V gene.

The V and J genes are TRBV4-3 and TRBJ2-1; possibly TRBD2 for D (5 bases). In germline, CDR1 is LGHNA, CDR2 YSLEER. This CDR3 region has 15 residues. Trimming shortened V by 8 bases and J by 4 bases, and 18 bases separated the two germline ends. The DNA of the CDR3 is TGCGCCAGCGCCTCTTCAAGCGGACCTTACAATGAGCAGTTCTTC. This codes for CASASSSGPYNEQFF.

Only one count was recorded for this clone. V and J are TRBV7-3 and TRBJ2-3; D call uncertain. The ends were cut back, 2 bases at V and 6 bases at J, with 6 bases in the middle. Germline V CDR1 and CDR2: SGHTA, FQGTGA. CDR3 size: 12 residues. The CDR3 is CASSLLRDTQYF. The DNA for the CDR3 is TGTGCCAGCAGCTTACTTCGGGATACGCAGTATTTT. Full variable domain (remainder filled in from reference TRBV7-3 and TRBJ2-3): GAGVSQTPSNKVTEKGKYVELRCDPISGHTALYWYRQSLGQGPEFLIYFQGTGAADDSGLPNDRFFAVRPEGSVSTLKIQRTERGDSAVYLCASSLLRDTQYFGPGTRLTVL.

The CDR3 region is CASSVWGGYSYEQYF. The DNA for the CDR3 is TGTGCCAGCAGCGTATGGGGGGGGTACTCCTACGAGCAGTACTTC. The rearrangement uses TRBV9 and TRBJ2-5; 7 positions match TRBD2. Gene TRBJ2-7 matches the end of the DNA better, so the J call may be wrong. This CDR3 contains 15 residues. Per the germline V gene, CDR1 is SGDLS and CDR2 is YYNGEE.

J is TRBJ2-6 and V is TRBV7-3, with D perhaps TRBD1 (6 bases). Germline V gives CDR1 SGHTA, CDR2 FQGTGA. The V end was cut by 4 bases, the J end by 2 bases, with 12 bases between. The CDR3 consists of 16 residues. The CDR3 DNA reads TGTGCCAGCAGCTCCCAACAGGGCGCTGGGGCCAACGTCCTGACTTTC. Its protein is CASSSQQGAGANVLTF.